The 20 T cell receptor beta chains below all came from one sample that was sequenced in a study of cytomegalovirus exposure and HLA in healthy donors. With 60 Vbeta and 13 Jbeta primers, the PCR was carried out. The assay was immunoSEQ multiplex PCR, and TCRdb's table has in-frame clones only and misses some. The table includes about 170,000 clones, roughly four fifths detected once. Material for sequencing was PBMCs. These receptors were collected from a woman aged 25 to 45 in good health and CMV-seropositive.

This rearrangement joins TRBV7-8 to TRBJ2-1; TRBD2 might be the D (5 bases). CDR1 and CDR2 (germline): SGHVS, FQNEAQ. The CDR3 covers 15 residues. The ends were cut back, 4 bases at V and 8 bases at J, with 18 bases in the middle. The CDR3, as DNA: TGTGCCAGCAGCTCGACACTAGGTTCTTTGCATGAGCAGTTCTTC. Its protein product is CASSSTLGSLHEQFF.

The rearrangement links TRBV11-2 to TRBJ1-5; D ambiguous. Per germline, CDR1 SGHAT and CDR2 FQNNGV. This CDR3 is 15 amino acids long. Trimming removed 1 base at V and 10 bases at J, with 17 bases between. The CDR3 spells CASSLVSTPYAPQHF. The CDR3 coding sequence is TGTGCCAGCAGCTTAGTTTCAACCCCCTACGCCCCCCAGCATTTT.

The gene calls are TRBV18 and TRBJ1-1; the match to TRBD1 covers 7 bases. This CDR3 comprises 15 residues. With V trimmed by 0 bases and J by 6 bases, 7 bases remained unmatched. In germline, CDR1 is KGHSH, CDR2 LQKENI. The CDR3 nucleotides are TGTGCCAGCTCACCACCCTCGAAGCAGGGGGCTGAAGCTTTCTTT. It encodes CASSPPSKQGAEAFF.

As regards this clone: A junction boundary mismatches the germline segment, possibly from a read error. The chain employs TRBV5-4 and TRBJ2-7, with D maybe TRBD1 (6 bases). CDR3 size: 12 residues. Germline V gene sequence: CDR1 SGHNT, CDR2 YYREEE (reference sequence). This chain's CDR3 is CASSLADRRLHF. CDR3 nucleotides: TGTGCCAGCAGCTTGGCAGACAGGCGACTACACTTC.

V gene TRBV7-2 combines with J gene TRBJ2-5, with a possible D match to TRBD1 (5 bases). Near its end, the DNA agrees better with TRBJ2-7, so the J call may be wrong. The length of the CDR3 is 14 residues. Per the germline V gene, CDR1 is SGHTA and CDR2 is FQGNSA. The CDR3 region has the DNA TGTGCCAGCAGCCCACGACAGAACTCCTACGAGCAGTACTTC. This codes for CASSPRQNSYEQYF.

This chain uses TRBV5-4 with TRBJ2-5; TRBD1 aligns across 8 bases. The V gene end was trimmed by 0 bases and the J gene end by 4 bases; junction bases not matched to a gene: 14. The CDR3 runs 18 residues. Germline V gene lookup returns CDR1 SGHNT and CDR2 YYREEE (reference sequence). The CDR3 DNA reads TGTGCCAGCAGCTTGGGTGGGTCGAACAGACAGGGGAGAGAGACCCAGTACTTC. Residues: CASSLGGSNRQGRETQYF.

The V and J genes are TRBV4-1 and TRBJ1-5; D is ambiguous. V was cut by 5 bases and J by 2 bases, with 13 bases left in between. The CDR3 is 15 residues long. The germline CDR1 and CDR2 sequences are MGHRA and YSYEKL. Written as DNA, the CDR3 is TGCGCCAGCAGCATTTCACCCGGGGGCAATCAGCCCCAGCATTTT. This encodes CASSISPGGNQPQHF.

The V call is TRBV4-3, the J call TRBJ1-5; TRBD1 agrees at 7 bases. Looked up from germline, CDR1 is LGHNA and CDR2 is YSLEER. Losses at the gene ends were 0 bases for V and 1 base for J; bases not matched to a gene: 6. This CDR3 has 17 amino acids. The CDR3 loop is CASSQDLRQGSNQPQHF. DNA of the CDR3: TGCGCCAGCAGCCAAGATCTAAGACAGGGAAGCAATCAGCCCCAGCATTTT.

This chain connects TRBV19 to TRBJ1-3; D is unresolved. The V and J ends lost 3 bases and 0 bases respectively, with 15 bases between them. The CDR3 has 17 residues. Germline CDR1 LNHDA, CDR2 SQIVND (reference sequence). CDR3 nucleotide sequence: TGTGCCAGTAGTATGAACCGGCGACTGTACTCTGGAAACACCATATATTTT. It encodes CASSMNRRLYSGNTIYF.

The CDR3 reads CASSLSSGQGEAFF. DNA for the CDR3: TGTGCCAGCAGTTTATCTAGCGGACAGGGCGAGGCTTTCTTT. The J gene is TRBJ1-1, the V gene TRBV27, with TRBD1 matching 8 bases. This CDR3 region has 14 residues. Germline V gene sequence: CDR1 MNHEY, CDR2 SMNVEV (reference sequence). Losses at the gene ends were 0 bases for V and 11 bases for J; bases not matched to a gene: 8.

V and J are TRBV13 and TRBJ2-5; no clear D gene. Judging by the DNA end, TRBJ2-7 fits better; the J call may be wrong. The CDR3 is 13 amino acids. Germline CDR1 and CDR2: PRHDT and FYEKMQ (reference sequence). The CDR3 nucleotides are TGTGCCAGCAGCTTAAGCTACTCCTACGAGCAGTACTTC. It yields the protein CASSLSYSYEQYF.

The chain carries TRBV12-5 and TRBJ1-3, with 7 bases fitting TRBD1. J lost 2 bases, V lost 5 bases, and 3 bases had no gene match. The germline V gene has CDR1 LGHNT and CDR2 FRNRAP. The CDR3 contains 14 residues. The CDR3 loop reads CASGKTGAGNTIYF. As DNA, the CDR3 is TGTGCTAGTGGTAAAACAGGGGCTGGAAACACCATATATTTT. Filled out from reference TRBV12-5 and TRBJ1-3, the complete variable domain reads DARVTQTPRHKVTEMGQEVTMRCQPILGHNTVFWYRQTMMQGLELLAYFRNRAPLDDSGMPKDRFSAEMPDATLATLKIQPSEPRDSAVYFCASGKTGAGNTIYFGEGSWLTVV.

V usage is TRBV6-6 and J usage is TRBJ2-3, with D perhaps matching TRBD2 (5 bases). The CDR3 has 16 residues. Trimming took off 6 bases at V and 2 bases at J, with 18 bases between the two ends. The V gene's germline CDR1 is MNHNY and CDR2 SVGAGI (reference sequence). The CDR3 DNA is TGTGCCAGCAGAACCCTTCCGGGATTACCCACAGATACGCAGTATTTT. Encoded protein: CASRTLPGLPTDTQYF.

This clone occurred a few times. The chain has TRBV4-3 and TRBJ1-1; the D gene is possibly TRBD1 (6 bases). The CDR3 totals 15 residues. V was pared by 5 bases and J by 0 bases, with 13 bases between. The V gene's germline CDR1 is LGHNA and CDR2 YSLEER. CDR3 DNA sequence: TGCGCCAGCAGCGGAAAGGACAGACTGAACACTGAAGCTTTCTTT. Its translation: CASSGKDRLNTEAFF.

This chain uses TRBV6-5 with TRBJ2-3; D gene uncertain. Germline CDR1 and CDR2: MNHEY and SVGAGI. V lost 3 bases and J 2 bases, leaving 15 bases between the germline ends. The length of the CDR3 is 16 residues. CDR3 nucleotides: TGTGCCAGCAGTTATGGGTCTGGGCACGCCACAGATACGCAGTATTTT. This encodes CASSYGSGHATDTQYF.

Worth noting for this clone: Other DNA sequences of this sample code for an identical CDR3. The chain has TRBV9 and TRBJ2-3; D gene ambiguous. The CDR3 covers 12 residues. Germline-derived CDR1 and CDR2 are SGDLS and YYNGEE. V was cut by 0 bases and J by 3 bases, with 2 bases left in between. In DNA, the CDR3 is TGTGCCAGCAGCGTAGCGACAGATACGCAGTATTTT. Its translation is CASSVATDTQYF. Full variable domain (remainder filled in from reference TRBV9 and TRBJ2-3): DSGVTQTPKHLITATGQRVTLRCSPRSGDLSVYWYQQSLDQGLQFLIQYYNGEERAKGNILERFSAQQFPDLHSELNLSSLELGDSALYFCASSVATDTQYFGPGTRLTVL.

This clone has only a few counts. The chain recombines TRBV15 with TRBJ1-1, with D possibly matching TRBD1 (5 bases). Germline V gene sequence: CDR1 LNHNV, CDR2 YYDKDF (reference sequence). The CDR3 sequence is 16 residues long. V lost 0 bases and J 0 bases, leaving 11 bases between the germline ends. CDR3 sequence reads: CATSREAGRVNTEAFF. As DNA, the CDR3 is TGTGCCACCAGCAGAGAAGCGGGCAGGGTGAACACTGAAGCTTTCTTT.

This clone was detected a few times. The chain uses TRBV25-1 and TRBJ1-1, with a tentative D call TRBD1 (6 bases). The V and J ends lost 1 base and 1 base respectively, with 13 bases between them. Germline CDR1 is MGHDK and CDR2 is SYGVNS. The CDR3 runs 16 residues. The CDR3 DNA follows: TGTGCCAGCAGTGAATTAGGGGGTCGAGGGAACACTGAAGCTTTCTTT. Its translation: CASSELGGRGNTEAFF.

This clone came up a few times. The chain is built from TRBV30 and TRBJ1-5; 7 bases fit TRBD1. In germline, CDR1 is GTSNPN, CDR2 SVGIG (reference sequence). The CDR3 has 15 residues. With V trimmed by 2 bases and J by 5 bases, 9 bases remained unmatched. This chain's CDR3 is CAWSMGDSLYQPQHF. The CDR3 nucleotides are TGTGCCTGGAGTATGGGGGACAGCTTATATCAGCCCCAGCATTTT.

V is TRBV30 and J is TRBJ2-3; possible D gene TRBD1, 5 bases. Germline CDR1 GTSNPN, CDR2 SVGIG (reference sequence). Trimming removed 4 bases at V and 2 bases at J, with 10 bases between. The CDR3 has 13 amino acids. The DNA of the CDR3 is TGTGCCTGGATCCAGGGCAACACAGATACGCAGTATTTT. This encodes CAWIQGNTDTQYF.